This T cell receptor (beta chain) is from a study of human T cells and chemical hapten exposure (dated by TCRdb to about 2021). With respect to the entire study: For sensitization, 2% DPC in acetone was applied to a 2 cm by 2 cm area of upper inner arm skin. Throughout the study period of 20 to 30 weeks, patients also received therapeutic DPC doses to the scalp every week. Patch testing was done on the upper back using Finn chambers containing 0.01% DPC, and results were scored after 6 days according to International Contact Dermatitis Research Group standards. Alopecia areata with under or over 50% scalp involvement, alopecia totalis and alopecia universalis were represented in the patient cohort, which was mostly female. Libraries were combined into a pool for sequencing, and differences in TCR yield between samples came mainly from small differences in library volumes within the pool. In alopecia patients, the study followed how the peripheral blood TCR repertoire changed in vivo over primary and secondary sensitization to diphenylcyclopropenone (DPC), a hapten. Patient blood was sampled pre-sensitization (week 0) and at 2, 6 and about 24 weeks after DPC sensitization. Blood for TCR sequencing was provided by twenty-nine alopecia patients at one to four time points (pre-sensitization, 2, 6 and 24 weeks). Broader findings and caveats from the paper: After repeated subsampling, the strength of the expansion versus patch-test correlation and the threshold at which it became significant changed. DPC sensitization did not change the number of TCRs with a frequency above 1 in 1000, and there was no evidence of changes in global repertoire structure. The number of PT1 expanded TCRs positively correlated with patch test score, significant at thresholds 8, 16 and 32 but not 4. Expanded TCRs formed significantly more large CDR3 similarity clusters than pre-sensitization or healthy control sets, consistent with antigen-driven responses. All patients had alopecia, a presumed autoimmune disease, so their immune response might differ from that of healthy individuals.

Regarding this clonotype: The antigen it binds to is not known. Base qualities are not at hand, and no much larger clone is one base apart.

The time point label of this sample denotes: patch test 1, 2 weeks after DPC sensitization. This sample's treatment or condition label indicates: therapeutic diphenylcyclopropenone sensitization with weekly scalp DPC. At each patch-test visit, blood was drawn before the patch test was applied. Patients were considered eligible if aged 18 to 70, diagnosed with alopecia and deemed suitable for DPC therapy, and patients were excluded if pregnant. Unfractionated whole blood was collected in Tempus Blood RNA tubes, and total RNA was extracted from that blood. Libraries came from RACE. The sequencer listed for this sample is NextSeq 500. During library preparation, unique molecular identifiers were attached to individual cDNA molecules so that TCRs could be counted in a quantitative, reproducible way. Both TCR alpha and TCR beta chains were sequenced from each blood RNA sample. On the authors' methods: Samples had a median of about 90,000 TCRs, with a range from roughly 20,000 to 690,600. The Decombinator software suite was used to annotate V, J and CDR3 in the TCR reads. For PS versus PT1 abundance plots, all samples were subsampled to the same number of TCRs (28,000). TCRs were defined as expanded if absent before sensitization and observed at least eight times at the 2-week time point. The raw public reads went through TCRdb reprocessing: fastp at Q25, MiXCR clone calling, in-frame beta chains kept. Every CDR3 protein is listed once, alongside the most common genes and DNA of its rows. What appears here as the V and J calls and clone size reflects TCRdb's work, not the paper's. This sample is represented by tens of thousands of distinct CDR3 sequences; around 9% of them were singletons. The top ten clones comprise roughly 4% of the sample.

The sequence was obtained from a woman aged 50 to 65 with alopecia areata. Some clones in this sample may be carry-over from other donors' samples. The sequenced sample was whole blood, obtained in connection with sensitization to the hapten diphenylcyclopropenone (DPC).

The sequence in DNA is TGTGCCAGCAGCTCGGGGGGCGCAGGCACTGAAGCTTTCTTT. It codes for CASSSGGAGTEAFF. The V gene is TRBV7-2 and the J gene is TRBJ1-1, with a weak D call of TRBD1 (6 bases match). Reading the germline V gene gives CDR1 SGHTA and CDR2 FQGNSA. Taken from cysteine to phenylalanine, the CDR3 has 14 residues. Only CDR3 DNA remains: 42 bases, in frame from the first base. Cut back by 4 bases and 4 bases, the V and J ends lie 13 bases apart. This CDR3, with the reference TRBV7-2 and TRBJ1-1 proteins standing in past its ends, gives the full variable domain GAGVSQSPSNKVTEKGKDVELRCDPISGHTALYWYRQSLGQGLEFLIYFQGNSAPDKSGLPSDRFSAERTGGSVSTLTIQRTQQEDSAVYLCASSSGGAGTEAFFGQGTRLTVV.